A single sample gave rise to the 8 T cell receptor beta chains below, sequenced in a study of blood T cells in healthy people across ages. Primed by a sample-barcoded 5' primer and a J-beta primer mix, a second PCR proceeded for about 6 to 11 cycles. TCRdb reprocessed the 5' RACE reads with MiXCR, giving one entry per CDR3 protein. This table has 1.5 million to 1.8 million distinct CDR3 sequences, approximately 43% appearing once. Material: blood. These receptors all stem from a woman younger than 35 in good health.

The J gene is TRBJ1-5, the V gene TRBV6-5; D might be TRBD1 (5 bases). The CDR3 has 18 amino acids. The V and J ends lost 0 bases and 4 bases respectively, with 19 bases between them. From germline, CDR1 is MNHEY and CDR2 SVGAGI. The DNA of the CDR3 is TGTGCCAGCAGTTACTCGAATCCGGGGCAGGGCGGGAATCAGCCCCAGCATTTT. Protein: CASSYSNPGQGGNQPQHF.

In this sample, this clonotype turned up a few times. The chain recombines TRBV7-2 with TRBJ1-1; D is uncertain. The CDR3 runs 11 residues. The V gene's germline CDR1 is SGHTA and CDR2 FQGNSA. V gave up 1 base and J gave up 6 bases, with 3 bases separating them. The CDR3 nucleotides are TGTGCCAGCAGCTTAGTACCTGAAGCTTTCTTT. Protein sequence: CASSLVPEAFF.

J is TRBJ2-3 and V is TRBV15; the match to TRBD2 covers 7 bases. This CDR3 has 13 residues. The J segment lost 14 bases and the V segment lost 5 bases, leaving 13 bases of the junction unmatched. The germline V gene has CDR1 LNHNV and CDR2 YYDKDF (reference sequence). The CDR3 protein is CATSAGVHRYAYF. CDR3 in DNA: TGTGCCACCAGCGCGGGAGTACACAGATACGCGTATTTT.

The rearrangement links TRBV20-1 to TRBJ1-1; D is unclear. The CDR3 has 10 residues. Germline CDR1 DFQATT, CDR2 SNEGSKA (reference sequence). Between the trimmed V and J ends, which lost 5 bases and 10 bases, there was a span of 11 bases. CDR3 amino acids: CSAAGRVAFF. The CDR3 nucleotides read TGCAGTGCTGCGGGCCGGGTAGCTTTCTTT.

The rearrangement links TRBV13 to TRBJ2-1, with 12 nucleotides matching TRBD1. Matching the DNA end better, TRBJ2-7 makes the J call doubtful. The CDR3 totals 16 residues. Germline-derived CDR1 and CDR2 are PRHDT and FYEKMQ (reference sequence). The CDR3 nucleotides are TGTGCCAGCAGCTCCAGGGACAGGGGGCTCTACAATGAGCAGTACTTC. Protein: CASSSRDRGLYNEQYF.

This sequence joins TRBV4-3 and TRBJ2-1, with D tentatively TRBD2 (6 bases). Germline V CDR1 and CDR2: LGHNA, YSLEER. This CDR3 contains 16 residues. V lost 0 bases, J lost 10 bases, and 19 bases lay in between. The DNA for the CDR3 is TGCGCCAGCAGCCAAGAATTCCTTAGCGGAGTGGGGGAGCAGTTCTTC. Translated: CASSQEFLSGVGEQFF.

The chain carries TRBV27 and TRBJ2-7, with a tentative D call TRBD2 (6 bases). Germline V lookup: CDR1 MNHEY, CDR2 SMNVEV (reference sequence). The CDR3 extends over 15 amino acids. Deletions cut 2 bases from V and 4 bases from J, with 15 bases between. The CDR3 spells CASSLSPGRGYEQYF. In nucleotides, the CDR3 is TGTGCCAGCAGTTTAAGCCCGGGACGGGGGTACGAGCAGTACTTC.

The chain employs TRBV12-3 or TRBV12-4 and TRBJ1-5; D uncertain. Between the trimmed V and J ends, which lost 6 bases and 0 bases, there was a span of 12 bases. This CDR3 has 15 residues. The CDR3 reads CASSLKAGSNQPQHF. The CDR3 region has the DNA TGTGCCAGCAGCCTAAAGGCCGGTAGCAATCAGCCCCAGCATTTT.